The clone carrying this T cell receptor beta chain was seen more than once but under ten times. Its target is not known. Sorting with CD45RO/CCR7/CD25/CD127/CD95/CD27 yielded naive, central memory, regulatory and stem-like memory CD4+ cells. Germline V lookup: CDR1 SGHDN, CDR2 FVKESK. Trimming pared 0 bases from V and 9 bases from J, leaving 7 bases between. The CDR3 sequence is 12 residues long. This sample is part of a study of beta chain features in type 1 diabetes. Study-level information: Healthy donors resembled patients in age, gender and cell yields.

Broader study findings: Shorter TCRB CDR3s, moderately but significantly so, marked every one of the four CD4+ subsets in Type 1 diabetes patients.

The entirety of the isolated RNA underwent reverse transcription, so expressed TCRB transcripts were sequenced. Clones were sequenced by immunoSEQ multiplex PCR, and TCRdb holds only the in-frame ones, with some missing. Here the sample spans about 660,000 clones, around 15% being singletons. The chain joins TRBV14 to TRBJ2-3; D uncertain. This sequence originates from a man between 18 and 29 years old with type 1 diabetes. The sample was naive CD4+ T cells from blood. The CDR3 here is CASSQEGITQYF. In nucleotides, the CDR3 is TGTGCCAGCAGCCAAGAAGGGATAACGCAGTATTTT.